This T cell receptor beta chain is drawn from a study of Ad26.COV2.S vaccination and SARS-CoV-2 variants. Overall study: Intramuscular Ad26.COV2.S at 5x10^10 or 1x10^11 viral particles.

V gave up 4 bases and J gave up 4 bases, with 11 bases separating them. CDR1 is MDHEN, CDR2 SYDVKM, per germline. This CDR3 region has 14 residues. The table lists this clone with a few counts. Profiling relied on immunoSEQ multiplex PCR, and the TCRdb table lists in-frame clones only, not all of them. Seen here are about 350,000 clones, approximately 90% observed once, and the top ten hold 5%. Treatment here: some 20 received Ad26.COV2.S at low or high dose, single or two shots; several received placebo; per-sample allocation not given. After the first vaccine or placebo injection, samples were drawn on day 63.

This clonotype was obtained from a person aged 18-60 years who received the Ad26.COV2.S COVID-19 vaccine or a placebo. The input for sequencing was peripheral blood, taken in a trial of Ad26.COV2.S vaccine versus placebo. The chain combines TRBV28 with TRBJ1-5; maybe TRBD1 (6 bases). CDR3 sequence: CASSYHRANQPQHF. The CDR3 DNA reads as TGTGCCAGCAGTTACCACAGGGCAAATCAGCCCCAGCATTTT.